The sequence of this T cell receptor beta chain was determined in a study of Tregs in tolerant kidney transplant recipients (dated by TCRdb to about 2019). Study-wide context: TCRbeta sequencing was used in the study to identify donor-specific regulatory T cells before combined kidney and bone marrow transplantation, and the identified cells were then tracked after transplant. The paper's findings and limits, for the study overall: Expanding Tregs with activated donor B cells appeared to identify the most biologically relevant and donor-specific TCRbeta repertoire. Because only a small number of patients were included, the study had limitations, and the results will need to be validated in larger populations as well as under other immunosuppression protocols. For some patients, the PCR primers changed as time went on, which meant samples from those patients could not be compared with one another at the nucleotide level. In tolerant patients, donor-specific Tregs expanded more than Tregs overall, which suggests antigen-driven rather than nonspecific expansion. Biological reproducibility was not directly addressed, though technical replication error appeared minimal.

Taken from cysteine to phenylalanine, the CDR3 has 16 residues. The DNA covers only part of the CDR3, 39 bases in frame from base 1. CDR1 and CDR2 (DFQATT, SNEGSKA) derive from the germline V gene (reference sequence). V was cut back by 0 bases and J by 0 bases, leaving a gap of 12 bases between them. The transplants used related donors along with nonmyeloablative bone marrow transplantation, and in the human trials mixed chimerism was transient. Unstimulated Tregs (CD4+CD25+CD127-), CD4+ non-Tregs (CD4+CD25-), CD4 and CD8 cells were FACS-sorted from thawed PBMCs. Patients were several combined kidney and bone marrow transplant recipients from the ITN036ST trial, and only these trial subjects had samples available. Healthy control blood was processed by Ficoll density gradient to PBMCs and cryopreserved; patient PBMCs were collected before and after transplant. For this clone: No cognate antigen has been identified for it. The read gets to within 3 residues of the CDR3 end, and the germline J gene fills in the rest.

For TCRbeta CDR3 sequencing, genomic DNA was extracted from sorted cells using the QIAGEN DNeasy Blood and Tissue Kit. High-throughput TCRbeta CDR3 sequencing was carried out commercially through immunoSEQ, with PCR amplification with bias correction and internal controls included. The authors' pipeline ran thus. Unique productive TCRbeta sequences were defined by CDR3 nucleotide sequence where primers matched, and otherwise by CDR3 amino acid sequence together with Vbeta and Jbeta genes. Sorting error was corrected by removing sequences shared between sorted populations at a frequency ratio of 2:1 or less, and the remaining shared sequences were assigned to the higher population. A sequence was defined as donor-reactive if the sequence was expanded at least 5-fold in CFSE-low cells compared with unstimulated cells and had a frequency of at least 0.01% in CFSE-low cells. Repertoire divergence was quantified by Jensen-Shannon divergence calculated from the top 100 TCRbeta sequences ranked by frequency. When a sample had multiple sequencing runs, each run was corrected for sorting error separately and the runs were then pooled. This immuneACCESS table, as held by TCRdb, lists in-frame sequences with V and J called but not all clones. Of the missing ones, under half trace to an unresolved V gene in checked studies; the others have no known cause. V and J calls and clone size are given by that table; D and trimming were obtained from the DNA. The record for this sample contains tens of thousands of clones. Clones ranked in the top ten supply 1.5% to 2% of the sample.

Sample: CD4+ T cells from blood (PBMCs), taken 24 months after the transplant. This receptor chain uses TRBV20-1 and TRBJ1-3; no D segment can be confidently identified. The source of this sequence is a human patient who received a combined kidney and bone marrow transplant. Following transplantation, part of the T cell population may be supplied by the graft donor rather than the patient. CDR3 DNA, as far as it was read: TGCAGTGCTAGAGATTCAGCGTACCTCTCTGGAAACACC. Translated, this gives CSARDSAYLSGNT. The full CDR3 protein is CSARDSAYLSGNTIYF.